A selection of T cell receptor beta chains follows, all from one sample in a study of CD8+ T cells in alopecia areata. Generated by immunoSEQ multiplex PCR, the TCRdb table keeps only in-frame clones and is missing some. The table includes approximately 150,000 clones, around 83% detected once. Sample: CD8+ T cells sorted from blood, taken at week 4, from a patient treated with tofacitinib. Every receptor here comes from a human donor with alopecia areata. Each CDR3 is given with its conserved first and last residue. The D gene is left open where the match is weak. Expanded clones are given a class, and other clones once, few, many or no size at all.

>TRBJ2-5|TRBV7-9|13|.|.
CASSTTEMWTQYF
TGTGCCAGCAGCACCACAGAGATGTGGACCCAGTACTTC
>TRBJ2-3|TRBV29-1|17|.|TRBD2
CSVEVGTSGGAADTQYF
TGCAGCGTTGAAGTCGGGACTAGCGGGGGGGCCGCAGATACGCAGTATTTT
>TRBJ1-4|TRBV4-1|14|once|.
CASSSRGGGEKLFF
TGCGCCAGCAGCTCGCGTGGGGGCGGTGAAAAACTGTTTTTT
>TRBJ2-2|TRBV5-1|14|.|.
CASSSDPGTGELFF
TGCGCCAGCAGCTCAGACCCGGGAACCGGGGAGCTGTTTTTT
>TRBJ2-7|TRBV9|15|.|.
CASSGKGDTPYEQYF
TGTGCCAGCAGCGGCAAGGGGGACACCCCCTACGAGCAGTACTTC
>TRBJ2-3|TRBV27|16|.|.
CASSSPRGLPTDTQYF
TGTGCCAGCAGTTCTCCTCGGGGGCTCCCCACAGATACGCAGTATTTT
>TRBJ2-1|TRBV29-1|14|.|.
CSAEYAGSYNEQFF
TGCAGCGCCGAATATGCAGGGTCCTACAATGAGCAGTTCTTC
>TRBJ2-1|TRBV7-8|16|.|TRBD2
CASSARLAAPYNEQFF
TGTGCCAGCAGCGCCCGACTAGCGGCACCCTACAATGAGCAGTTCTTC
>TRBJ1-1|TRBV29-1|14|.|TRBD1
CSVDRQGTNTEAFF
TGCAGCGTTGATAGACAGGGAACGAACACTGAAGCTTTCTTT
>TRBJ1-1|TRBV5-1|15|.|.
CASSSGQPSNTEAFF
TGCGCCAGCAGCTCCGGACAGCCTTCGAACACTGAAGCTTTCTTT
>TRBJ1-2|TRBV4-1|15|.|.
CASSQERWQGHGYTF
TGCGCCAGCAGCCAAGAAAGATGGCAGGGTCATGGCTACACCTTC
>TRBJ2-3|TRBV21-1|13|.|.
CARPGAKADTQYF
TGTGCTCGGCCAGGGGCAAAGGCAGATACGCAGTATTTT
>TRBJ2-5|TRBV6-5|14|few|.
CASRSGVGPETQYF
TGTGCCAGCAGGTCAGGGGTTGGTCCGGAGACCCAGTACTTC
>TRBJ2-7|TRBV9|15|.|.
CASSPNPTPNYEQYF
TGTGCCAGCAGCCCAAACCCCACGCCGAACTACGAGCAGTACTTC
>TRBJ1-1|TRBV30|13|.|TRBD1
CAWSHDRATEAFF
TGTGCCTGGAGTCATGACAGGGCCACTGAAGCTTTCTTT
>TRBJ2-1|TRBV4-1|14|.|.
CASSQAGALNEQFF
TGCGCCAGCAGCCAAGCGGGAGCTCTCAATGAGCAGTTCTTC
>TRBJ2-2|TRBV27|14|once|TRBD2
CASSLRIAGDELFF
TGTGCCAGCAGTCTCCGTATAGCGGGAGATGAGCTGTTTTTT
>TRBJ1-1|TRBV13|12|once|TRBD1
CASSSPDRGAFF
TGTGCCAGCAGCAGCCCGGACAGGGGGGCTTTCTTT
>TRBJ1-2|TRBV2|15|.|.
CASSPAPGQIDGYTF
TGTGCCAGCAGCCCCGCACCCGGACAGATAGATGGCTACACCTTC
>TRBJ2-5|TRBV30|14|.|TRBD1
CAWRTGQGIETQYF
TGTGCCTGGAGGACCGGACAGGGGATAGAGACCCAGTACTTC
>TRBJ2-2|TRBV29-1|12|.|.
CSVAVDGGELFF
TGCAGCGTTGCCGTCGACGGCGGGGAGCTGTTTTTT
>TRBJ2-5|TRBV9|16|.|TRBD2
CASSGRDQAGGETQYF
TGTGCCAGCAGCGGCCGTGATCAGGCGGGAGGGGAGACCCAGTACTTC
>TRBJ1-2|TRBV5-6|14|.|.
CASSLERSNYGYTF
TGTGCCAGCAGCCTGGAGCGGTCTAACTATGGCTACACCTTC
>TRBJ2-1|TRBV28|15|.|TRBD2
CASSLGTSGFNEQFF
TGTGCCAGCAGTTTGGGGACTAGCGGGTTCAATGAGCAGTTCTTC
>TRBJ2-7|TRBV6-5|13|.|.
CASSYSGVGEQYF
TGTGCCAGCAGTTACTCGGGGGTAGGCGAGCAGTACTTC
>TRBJ2-1|TRBV5-6|16|few|.
CASSWPTSSANNDQFF
TGTGCCAGCAGCTGGCCGACTTCTAGCGCGAATAATGATCAGTTCTTC
>TRBJ2-7|TRBV30|14|.|.
CAWSEELSSYEQYF
TGTGCCTGGAGTGAAGAGCTTTCCTCCTACGAGCAGTACTTC
>TRBJ2-1|TRBV4-1|17|.|.
CASSQEGGGSSYNEQFF
TGCGCCAGCAGCCAAGAAGGAGGCGGAAGCTCCTACAATGAGCAGTTCTTC
>TRBJ2-2|TRBV13|12|.|.
CASSLSPGELFF
TGTGCCAGCAGCTTATCCCCCGGGGAGCTGTTTTTT
>TRBJ2-7|TRBV7-9|13|.|.
CASSLGGYYEQYF
TGTGCCAGCAGCCTAGGAGGCTACTACGAGCAGTACTTC
>TRBJ2-2|TRBV27|12|.|.
CASSLPGGELFF
TGTGCCAGCAGTTTACCCGGGGGGGAGCTGTTTTTT
>TRBJ2-1|TRBV6-5|13|.|.
CASSYSHYNEQFF
TGTGCCAGCAGTTACTCACATTACAATGAGCAGTTCTTC
>TRBJ1-1|TRBV5-4|15|.|.
CASSLPPGEYTEAFF
TGTGCCAGCAGCTTGCCCCCGGGGGAGTACACTGAAGCTTTCTTT
>TRBJ2-1|TRBV29-1|10|few|.
CSVDTVEQFF
TGCAGCGTTGATACAGTCGAGCAGTTCTTC
>TRBJ2-7|TRBV27|17|.|TRBD2
CASSLTPPGLAGREQYF
TGTGCCAGCAGCTTAACCCCCCCCGGACTAGCGGGGCGCGAGCAGTACTTC
>TRBJ1-2|TRBV25-1|11|.|.
CASSIGGGYTF
TGTGCCAGCAGTATTGGGGGTGGCTACACCTTC
>TRBJ2-3|TRBV20-1|11|.|.
CSAREVDTQYF
TGCAGTGCTAGGGAGGTAGATACGCAGTATTTT